These 20 T cell receptor beta chains were all obtained from the same sample, sequenced in a study of T cell responses to AZD1222 COVID-19 vaccine. Assay: immunoSEQ multiplex PCR; the TCRdb copy retains only in-frame clones and omits some. Among 93,000 or so clones, approximately 88% were seen once, and the ten largest hold 20% to 25%. The specimen was peripheral blood, collected on day 0 of AZD1222 vaccination. The receptors originated from an adult in good health.

Notes on this clone: The junction does not match germline at one end; this may be a read error. The rearrangement uses TRBV2 and TRBJ1-4; TRBD1 aligns across 7 bases. Germline V gene sequence: CDR1 SNHLY, CDR2 FYNNEI. CDR3 size: 14 residues. The CDR3 region is CASNEQGQGGKLFF. CDR3 in DNA: TGTGCCAGCAATGAACAGGGGCAGGGAGGAAAACTGTTTTTT.

The chain uses TRBV6-4 and TRBJ2-1, with 10 bases aligning to TRBD2. Germline trimming cut 2 bases from V and 8 bases from J; bases unmatched to any gene: 3. In germline, CDR1 is MRHNA, CDR2 SNTAGT. This CDR3 has 14 residues. CDR3 DNA sequence: TGTGCCAGCAGTGACAGCGGGGGGGCCGATGAGCAGTTCTTC. Translated: CASSDSGGADEQFF.

J is TRBJ1-1 and V is TRBV5-4; TRBD1 matches at 8 bases. The CDR3 length is 15 residues. With V trimmed by 0 bases and J by 3 bases, 4 bases remained unmatched. Per the germline V gene, CDR1 is SGHNT and CDR2 is YYREEE (reference sequence). The CDR3: CASSLDPGGDTEAFF. The CDR3 nucleotides are TGTGCCAGCAGCTTGGATCCAGGGGGCGACACTGAAGCTTTCTTT.

The J gene is TRBJ2-1, the V gene TRBV6-4; possible D gene TRBD2, 6 bases. This CDR3 is 12 amino acids long. Trimming left V 8 bases short and J 4 bases short, with 9 bases between. Per the germline V gene, CDR1 is MRHNA and CDR2 is SNTAGT. This CDR3 is CASPSDYNEQFF. As DNA, the CDR3 is TGTGCCAGCCCTAGCGATTACAATGAGCAGTTCTTC.

This clone showed up just a few times. The chain has TRBV5-1 and TRBJ2-1; TRBD2 matches 9 bases. The CDR3 is 15 residues long. After removal of 2 bases from V and 6 bases from J, the junction contained 6 bases not matched to a gene. CDR1 and CDR2 from the germline V gene are SGHRS and YFSETQ. The chain's CDR3 is CASSFSLAGSNEQFF. For the CDR3, the DNA is TGCGCCAGCAGCTTTTCACTAGCGGGCTCCAATGAGCAGTTCTTC. Based on the CDR3 plus reference TRBV5-1 and TRBJ2-1, the full variable domain is KAGVTQTPRYLIKTRGQQVTLSCSPISGHRSVSWYQQTPGQGLQFLFEYFSETQRNKGNFPGRFSGRQFSNSRSEMNVSTLELGDSALYLCASSFSLAGSNEQFFGPGTRLTVL.

DNA of the CDR3: TGTGCCACCAGCAGAGCAGGTTCCGGTAACAATGAGCAGTTCTTC. It yields the protein CATSRAGSGNNEQFF. This sequence joins TRBV15 and TRBJ2-1; D is ambiguous. Germline V lookup: CDR1 LNHNV, CDR2 YYDKDF (reference sequence). Trimming stripped 1 base from V and 5 bases from J, with 12 bases between. The CDR3 extends over 15 amino acids.

The chain links TRBV9 to TRBJ2-2; D might be TRBD1 (6 bases). The CDR3 is 15 amino acids. Trimming removed 0 bases from V and 4 bases from J, with 10 bases in between. Germline CDR1 SGDLS, CDR2 YYNGEE. The CDR3 here is CASSVGNRATGELFF. In DNA, the CDR3 is TGTGCCAGCAGCGTAGGCAACAGGGCCACCGGGGAGCTGTTTTTT.

This chain links TRBV24-1 with TRBJ1-5; the match to TRBD1 covers 8 bases. CDR3 length: 16 amino acids. V trimming: 4 bases; J trimming: 4 bases; junction bases outside the gene matches: 8. Germline V gives CDR1 KGHDR, CDR2 SFDVKD. The CDR3, as DNA: TGTGCCACCAGTGACTCCGGACAGGGAGGTAATCAGCCCCAGCATTTT. Residues: CATSDSGQGGNQPQHF.

J is TRBJ2-1 and V is TRBV21-1; the DNA was not compared with TRBD1, the D call given in the table. TRBV21-1 is described as a pseudogene. There are 13 residues in the CDR3. The CDR3 protein is CASSKAIRAGRIF. The CDR3 nucleotides read TGTGCCAGCAGCAAAGCGATTCGGGCAGGGCGTATCTTC.

The chain uses TRBV7-2 and TRBJ2-7; perhaps TRBD1 as D (6 bases). The CDR3 spans 13 residues. Trimming left V 2 bases short and J 5 bases short, with 10 bases between. The germline gives CDR1 SGHTA, CDR2 FQGNSA. The CDR3: CASSLRGWDEQYF. The CDR3 DNA reads as TGTGCCAGCAGCTTAAGGGGGTGGGACGAGCAGTACTTC.

The chain uses TRBV7-2 and TRBJ2-5, with D tentatively TRBD1 or TRBD2 (6 bases each). Looked up from germline, CDR1 is SGHTA and CDR2 is FQGNSA. The V end lost 1 base, the J end lost 5 bases, and 11 bases lay between the germline ends. The CDR3 sequence is 14 residues long. CDR3 in amino acids: CASSLVGGRETQYF. In DNA form, the CDR3 reads TGTGCCAGCAGCTTAGTGGGGGGCCGGGAGACCCAGTACTTC.

The gene calls are TRBV28 and TRBJ1-2; D is uncertain. Germline V lookup: CDR1 MDHEN, CDR2 SYDVKM. V was pared by 4 bases and J by 5 bases, with 11 bases between. The CDR3 loop spans 13 amino acids. The CDR3 DNA is TGTGCCAGCAGTTCACAACGACCGTATGGCTACACCTTC. Translated: CASSSQRPYGYTF.

This clone was detected a few times. The CDR3 sequence is CASTLDTNTEAFF. DNA of the CDR3: TGTGCCAGTACCCTAGACACCAACACTGAAGCTTTCTTT. The chain uses TRBV19 and TRBJ1-1; no definite D call. The CDR3 loop spans 13 amino acids. V lost 7 bases, J lost 2 bases, and 11 bases lay in between. The V gene's germline CDR1 is LNHDA and CDR2 SQIVND (reference sequence).

The CDR3 nucleotides are TGTGCCAGCAGCTTTGGACAGGCTAACTATGGCTACACCTTC. This sequence encodes CASSFGQANYGYTF. The chain employs TRBV7-9 and TRBJ1-2; 7 positions agree with TRBD1. Germline assignment: CDR1 SEHNR and CDR2 FQNEAQ (reference sequence). J lost 0 bases, V lost 3 bases, and 1 base had no gene match. CDR3 size: 14 residues.

The chain recombines TRBV19 with TRBJ2-7; D is undetermined. There are 13 residues in the CDR3. Germline CDR1 LNHDA, CDR2 SQIVND (reference sequence). Trimming removed 10 bases at V and 4 bases at J, with 17 bases between. Here the CDR3 reads CATSDGTYYEQYF. CDR3 in DNA: TGTGCCACCTCGGACGGAACCTATTACGAGCAGTACTTC.

V is TRBV6-5 and J is TRBJ1-4, with 9 nucleotides matching TRBD1. Per germline, CDR1 MNHEY and CDR2 SVGAGI. This CDR3 has 14 residues. J was trimmed by 7 bases and V by 7 bases; bases with no gene match: 7. CDR3 nucleotide sequence: TGTGCCAGCAAGACACAGGGGGCTCTTGAAAAACTGTTTTTT. As protein: CASKTQGALEKLFF.

The gene calls are TRBV5-5 and TRBJ2-1, with TRBD2 matching over 9 bases. Germline V gene lookup returns CDR1 SGHKS and CDR2 YYEKEE (reference sequence). Germline trimming cut 4 bases from V and 9 bases from J; bases unmatched to any gene: 11. CDR3 length equals 15 residues. The CDR3 nucleotides are TGTGCCAGCAGCAGCGTCATTACAGCGGGAGGTGAGCAGTTCTTC. Amino acids: CASSSVITAGGEQFF.

This chain connects TRBV6-1 to TRBJ2-7; D is possibly TRBD1 or TRBD2 (5 bases each). Trimming stripped 3 bases from V and 4 bases from J, with 16 bases between. The length of the CDR3 is 15 residues. Germline lookup yields CDR1 MNHNS and CDR2 SASEGT. CDR3 coding DNA: TGTGCCAGCAGTGACCCGGGACGGGCAATTTACGAGCAGTACTTC. It encodes CASSDPGRAIYEQYF.

The gene calls are TRBV27 and TRBJ1-6; D perhaps matches TRBD1 (6 bases). V was trimmed by 6 bases and J by 10 bases, leaving 13 bases between them. Per germline, CDR1 MNHEY and CDR2 SMNVEV (reference sequence). This CDR3 has 13 residues. CDR3 in amino acids: CASSRDTVSPLHF. The CDR3 DNA is TGTGCCAGCAGCCGGGACACGGTGTCACCCCTCCACTTT.

J is TRBJ2-3 and V is TRBV6-5, with 7 nucleotides matching TRBD1. The V gene end was trimmed by 6 bases and the J gene end by 9 bases; junction bases not matched to a gene: 3. Looked up from germline, CDR1 is MNHEY and CDR2 is SVGAGI. This CDR3 spans 11 amino acids. The CDR3 bases are TGTGCCAGCAGAACAGGGGTGACGCAGTATTTT. Residues: CASRTGVTQYF.